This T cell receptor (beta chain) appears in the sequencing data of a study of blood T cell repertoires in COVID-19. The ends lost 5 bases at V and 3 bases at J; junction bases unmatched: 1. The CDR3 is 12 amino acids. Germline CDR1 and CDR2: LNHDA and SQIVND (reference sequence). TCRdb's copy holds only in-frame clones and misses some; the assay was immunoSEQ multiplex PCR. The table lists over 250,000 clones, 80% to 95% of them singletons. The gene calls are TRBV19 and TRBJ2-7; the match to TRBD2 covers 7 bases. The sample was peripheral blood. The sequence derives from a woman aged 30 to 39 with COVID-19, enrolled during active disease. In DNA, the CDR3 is TGTGCCAGTAGTGGGGGGGGCTACGAGCAGTACTTC. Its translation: CASSGGGYEQYF.